This passage covers 3 T cell receptor beta chains from one sample sequenced in a study of identical twins. TCRdb independently ran MiXCR on the 5' RACE reads; one entry per CDR3 protein. The sample yields roughly 260,000 distinct CDR3 sequences, over 12% seen once. The specimen was memory (CD45RO+) T cells sorted from blood. The receptors here all came from a woman younger than 30 in good health.

The chain combines TRBV5-1 with TRBJ1-5; D is uncertain. The CDR3 extends over 13 amino acids. Trimming shortened V by 5 bases and J by 2 bases, and 8 bases separated the two germline ends. Germline V lookup: CDR1 SGHRS, CDR2 YFSETQ. CDR3: CASRPDGNQPQHF. In nucleotides, the CDR3 is TGCGCCAGCAGGCCCGACGGCAATCAGCCCCAGCATTTT.

The rearrangement links TRBV20-1 to TRBJ2-2; no clear D gene. CDR1 DFQATT and CDR2 SNEGSKA come from the germline V gene (reference sequence). The V end was cut by 2 bases, the J end by 6 bases, with 19 bases between. The CDR3 covers 16 residues. The CDR3 DNA is TGCAGTGCTAGAATTAGGGATGTCGGGTATCCCGGGGAGCTGTTTTTT. Protein product: CSARIRDVGYPGELFF.

V usage is TRBV12-3 or TRBV12-4 and J usage is TRBJ1-1, with D possibly TRBD1 on 5 matching bases. This CDR3 is 14 amino acids long. V lost 8 bases, J lost 3 bases, and 16 bases lay in between. CDR3 in amino acids: CASGQGSSYTEAFF. The CDR3 DNA sequence: TGTGCCAGCGGTCAGGGAAGCTCCTACACTGAAGCTTTCTTT.